This TCR beta chain originates from a study of T cell responses to AZD1222 COVID-19 vaccine. Study results and limitations: Targeting of unmutated variant regions was reportedly seen in nearly half of spike-specific TCRs. Donors skewed white British and female; clonal diversity was possibly underestimated. Elevations in Spike-specific TCR breadth and depth followed administration of two AZD1222 doses. All repertoire sampling was performed exclusively after the peak T cell response.

Here immunoSEQ multiplex PCR was the method, and the copy in TCRdb shows in-frame clones only, minus some. The repertoire holds around 200,000 clones, with roughly 88% as singletons. The CDR3 runs 12 residues. Deletions cut 2 bases from V and 5 bases from J, with 7 bases between. As regards this clone: The antigen remains undetermined.

The clonotype originates from an adult in good health. This specimen was peripheral blood, taken on day 0 of AZD1222 vaccination. V and J are TRBV12-3 or TRBV12-4 and TRBJ2-7; D may be TRBD1 (6 bases). The CDR3 loop reads CASSLRGNEQYF. The CDR3 coding sequence is TGTGCCAGCAGTTTAAGGGGGAACGAGCAGTACTTC.